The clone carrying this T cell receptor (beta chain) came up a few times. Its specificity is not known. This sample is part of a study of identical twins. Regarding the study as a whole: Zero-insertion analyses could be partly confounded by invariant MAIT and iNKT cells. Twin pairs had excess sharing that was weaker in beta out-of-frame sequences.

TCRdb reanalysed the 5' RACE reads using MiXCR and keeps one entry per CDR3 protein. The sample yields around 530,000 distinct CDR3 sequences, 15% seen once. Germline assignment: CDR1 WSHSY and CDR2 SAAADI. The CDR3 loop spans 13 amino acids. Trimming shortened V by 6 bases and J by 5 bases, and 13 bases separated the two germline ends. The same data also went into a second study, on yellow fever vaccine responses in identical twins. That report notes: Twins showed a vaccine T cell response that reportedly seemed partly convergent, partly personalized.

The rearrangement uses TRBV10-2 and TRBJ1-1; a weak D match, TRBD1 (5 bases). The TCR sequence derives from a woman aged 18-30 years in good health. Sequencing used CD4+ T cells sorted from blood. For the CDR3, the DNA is TGCGCCAGCAGCAGGGCCACCAGGACTGAAGCTTTCTTT. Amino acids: CASSRATRTEAFF.